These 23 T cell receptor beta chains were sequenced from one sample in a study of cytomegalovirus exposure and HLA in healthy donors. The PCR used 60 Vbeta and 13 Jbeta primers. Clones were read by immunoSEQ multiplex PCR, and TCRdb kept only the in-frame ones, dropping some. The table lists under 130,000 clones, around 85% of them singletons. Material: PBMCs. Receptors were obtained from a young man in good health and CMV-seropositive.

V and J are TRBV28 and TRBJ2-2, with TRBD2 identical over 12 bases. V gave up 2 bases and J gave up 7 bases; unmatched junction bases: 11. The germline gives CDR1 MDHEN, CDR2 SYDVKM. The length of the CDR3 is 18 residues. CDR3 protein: CASSLSLAGGRGIGELFF. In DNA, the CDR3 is TGTGCCAGCAGTTTAAGCCTAGCGGGGGGGCGAGGGATCGGGGAGCTGTTTTTT.

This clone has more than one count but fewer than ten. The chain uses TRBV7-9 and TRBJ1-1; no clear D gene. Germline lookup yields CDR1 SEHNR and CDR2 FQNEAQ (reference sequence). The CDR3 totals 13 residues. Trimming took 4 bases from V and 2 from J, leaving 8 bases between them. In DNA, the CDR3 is TGTGCCAGCAGCTCTACGGGAAACACTGAAGCTTTCTTT. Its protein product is CASSSTGNTEAFF.

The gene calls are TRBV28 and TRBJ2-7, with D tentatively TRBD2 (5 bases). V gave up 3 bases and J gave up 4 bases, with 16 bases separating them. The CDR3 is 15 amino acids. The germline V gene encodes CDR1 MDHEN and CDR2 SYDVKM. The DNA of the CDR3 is TGTGCCAGCAGTTTGGGGTCGGGAACCCTGTACGAGCAGTACTTC. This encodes CASSLGSGTLYEQYF.

The CDR3 is CASRTQTDEAFF. CDR3 nucleotides: TGTGCCAGCAGGACCCAGACAGACGAAGCTTTCTTT. This chain joins TRBV2 and TRBJ1-1, with a weak D call TRBD1 (5 bases). Germline CDR1 SNHLY, CDR2 FYNNEI. This CDR3 is built from 12 residues. Trimming took off 6 bases at V and 8 bases at J, with 13 bases between the two ends.

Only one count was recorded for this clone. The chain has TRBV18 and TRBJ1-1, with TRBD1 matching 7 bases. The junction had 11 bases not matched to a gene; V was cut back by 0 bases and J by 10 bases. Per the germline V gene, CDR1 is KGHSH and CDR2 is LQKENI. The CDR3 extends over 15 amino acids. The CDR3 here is CASSPPTTGSIGAFF. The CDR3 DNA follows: TGTGCCAGCTCACCACCGACGACAGGGAGTATAGGAGCTTTCTTT.

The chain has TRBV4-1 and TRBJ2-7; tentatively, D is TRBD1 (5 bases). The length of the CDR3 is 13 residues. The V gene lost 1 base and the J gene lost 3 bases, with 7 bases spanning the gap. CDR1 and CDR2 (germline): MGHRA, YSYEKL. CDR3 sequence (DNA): TGCGCCAGCAGCCAAGCAGGGTACTACGAGCAGTACTTC. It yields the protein CASSQAGYYEQYF.

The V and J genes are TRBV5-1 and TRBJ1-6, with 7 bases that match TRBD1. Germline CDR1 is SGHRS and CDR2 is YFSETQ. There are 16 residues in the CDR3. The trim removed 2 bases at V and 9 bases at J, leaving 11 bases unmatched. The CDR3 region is CASSFQTGPVRSPLHF. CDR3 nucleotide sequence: TGCGCCAGCAGCTTCCAGACAGGGCCTGTGCGTTCACCCCTCCACTTT.

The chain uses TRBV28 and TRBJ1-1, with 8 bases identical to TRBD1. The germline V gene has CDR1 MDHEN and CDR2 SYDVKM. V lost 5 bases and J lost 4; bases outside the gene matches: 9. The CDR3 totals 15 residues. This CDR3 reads CASSLSGGLSTEAFF. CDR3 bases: TGTGCCAGCAGTCTCTCAGGGGGCTTGAGCACTGAAGCTTTCTTT.

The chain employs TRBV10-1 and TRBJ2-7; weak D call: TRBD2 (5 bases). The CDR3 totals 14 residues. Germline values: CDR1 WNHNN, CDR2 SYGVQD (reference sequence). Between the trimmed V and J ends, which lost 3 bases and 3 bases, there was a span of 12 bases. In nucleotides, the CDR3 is TGCGCCAGCAGTGATCAGAACGGAGGCTACGAGCAGTACTTC. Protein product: CASSDQNGGYEQYF.

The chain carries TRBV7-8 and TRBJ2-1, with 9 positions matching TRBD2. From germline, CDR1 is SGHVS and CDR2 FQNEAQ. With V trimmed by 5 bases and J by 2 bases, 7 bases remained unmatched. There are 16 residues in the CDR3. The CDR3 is CASSPASGGPYNEQFF. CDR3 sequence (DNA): TGTGCCAGCAGCCCCGCAAGCGGGGGGCCCTACAATGAGCAGTTCTTC.

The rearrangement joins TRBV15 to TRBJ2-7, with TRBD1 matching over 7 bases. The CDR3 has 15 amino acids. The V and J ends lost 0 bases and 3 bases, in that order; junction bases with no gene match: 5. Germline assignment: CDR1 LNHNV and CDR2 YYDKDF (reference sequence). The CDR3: CATSRDHRGGYEQYF. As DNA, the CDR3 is TGTGCCACCAGCAGAGATCACAGGGGTGGCTACGAGCAGTACTTC.

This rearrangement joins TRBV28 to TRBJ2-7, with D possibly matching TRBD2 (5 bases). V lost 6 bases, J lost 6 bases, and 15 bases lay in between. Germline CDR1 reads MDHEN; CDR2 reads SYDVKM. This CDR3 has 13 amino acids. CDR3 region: CASRGDLVVEQYF. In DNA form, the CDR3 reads TGTGCCAGCAGGGGAGATTTGGTGGTCGAGCAGTACTTC. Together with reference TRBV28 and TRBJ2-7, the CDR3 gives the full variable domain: DVKVTQSSRYLVKRTGEKVFLECVQDMDHENMFWYRQDPGLGLRLIYFSYDVKMKEKGDIPEGYSVSREKKERFSLILESASTNQTSMYLCASRGDLVVEQYFGPGTRLTVT.

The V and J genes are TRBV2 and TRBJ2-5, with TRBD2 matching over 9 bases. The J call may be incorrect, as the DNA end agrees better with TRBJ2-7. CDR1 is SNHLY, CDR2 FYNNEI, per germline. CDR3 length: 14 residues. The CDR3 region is CASPSGNNSYEQYF. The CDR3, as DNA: TGTGCCAGCCCTAGCGGGAACAACTCCTACGAGCAGTACTTC.

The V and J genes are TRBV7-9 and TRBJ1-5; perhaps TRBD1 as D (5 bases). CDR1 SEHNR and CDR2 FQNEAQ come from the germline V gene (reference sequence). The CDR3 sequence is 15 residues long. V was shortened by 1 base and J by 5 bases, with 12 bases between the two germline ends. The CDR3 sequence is CASSLDGGGDQPQHF. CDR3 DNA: TGTGCCAGCAGCTTAGACGGGGGGGGAGATCAGCCCCAGCATTTT.

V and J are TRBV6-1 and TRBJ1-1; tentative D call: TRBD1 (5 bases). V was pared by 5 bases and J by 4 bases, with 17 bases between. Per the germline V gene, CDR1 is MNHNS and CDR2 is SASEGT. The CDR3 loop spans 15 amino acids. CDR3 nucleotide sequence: TGTGCCAGCAGTCCGACGGGACTTGGGGGCACTGAAGCTTTCTTT. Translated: CASSPTGLGGTEAFF.

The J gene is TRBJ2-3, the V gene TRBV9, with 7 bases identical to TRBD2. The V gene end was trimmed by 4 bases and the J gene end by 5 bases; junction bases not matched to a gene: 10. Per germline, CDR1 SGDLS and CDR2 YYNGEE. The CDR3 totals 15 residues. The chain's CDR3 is CASSFQRGERDTQYF. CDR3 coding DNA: TGTGCCAGCAGCTTTCAGCGGGGTGAACGAGATACGCAGTATTTT.

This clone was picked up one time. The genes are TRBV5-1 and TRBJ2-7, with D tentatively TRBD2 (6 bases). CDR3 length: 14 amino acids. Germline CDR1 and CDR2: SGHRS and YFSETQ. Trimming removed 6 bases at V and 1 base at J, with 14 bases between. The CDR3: CASTLRAGSYEQYF. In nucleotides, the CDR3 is TGCGCCAGCACCCTACGGGCGGGGTCCTACGAGCAGTACTTC. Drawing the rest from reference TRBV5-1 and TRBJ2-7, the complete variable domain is KAGVTQTPRYLIKTRGQQVTLSCSPISGHRSVSWYQQTPGQGLQFLFEYFSETQRNKGNFPGRFSGRQFSNSRSEMNVSTLELGDSALYLCASTLRAGSYEQYFGPGTRLTVT.

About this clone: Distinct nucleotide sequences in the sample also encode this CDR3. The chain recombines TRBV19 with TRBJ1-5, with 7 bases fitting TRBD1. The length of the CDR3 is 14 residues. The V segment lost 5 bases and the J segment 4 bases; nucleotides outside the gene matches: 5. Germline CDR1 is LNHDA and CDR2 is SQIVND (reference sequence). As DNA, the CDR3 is TGTGCCAGTAGTGTGACAGGGTCGAATCAGCCCCAGCATTTT. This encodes CASSVTGSNQPQHF.

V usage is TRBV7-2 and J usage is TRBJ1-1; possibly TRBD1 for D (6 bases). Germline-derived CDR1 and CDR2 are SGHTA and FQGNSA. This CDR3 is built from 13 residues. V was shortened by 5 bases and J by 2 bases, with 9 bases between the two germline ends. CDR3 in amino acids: CASSPGANTEAFF. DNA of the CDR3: TGTGCCAGCAGCCCAGGGGCCAACACTGAAGCTTTCTTT. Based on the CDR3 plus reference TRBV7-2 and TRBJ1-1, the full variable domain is GAGVSQSPSNKVTEKGKDVELRCDPISGHTALYWYRQSLGQGLEFLIYFQGNSAPDKSGLPSDRFSAERTGGSVSTLTIQRTQQEDSAVYLCASSPGANTEAFFGQGTRLTVV.

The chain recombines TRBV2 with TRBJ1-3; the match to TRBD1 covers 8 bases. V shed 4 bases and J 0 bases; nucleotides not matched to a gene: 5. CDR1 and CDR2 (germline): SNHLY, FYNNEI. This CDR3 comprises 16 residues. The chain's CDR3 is CASSVRQGFSGNTIYF. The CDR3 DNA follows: TGTGCCAGCAGTGTTCGACAGGGGTTCTCTGGAAACACCATATATTTT. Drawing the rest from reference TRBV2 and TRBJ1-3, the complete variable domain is EPEVTQTPSHQVTQMGQEVILRCVPISNHLYFYWYRQILGQKVEFLVSFYNNEISEKSEIFDDQFSVERPDGSNFTLKIRSTKLEDSAMYFCASSVRQGFSGNTIYFGEGSWLTVV.

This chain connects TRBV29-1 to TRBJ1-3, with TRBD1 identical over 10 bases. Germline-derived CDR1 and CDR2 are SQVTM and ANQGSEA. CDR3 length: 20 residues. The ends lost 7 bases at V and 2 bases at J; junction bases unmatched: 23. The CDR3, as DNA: TGCAGCGCTTTGCGGAGGGACAGGGGTTTGGAAGCTGGTACTGGAAACACCATATATTTT. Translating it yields CSALRRDRGLEAGTGNTIYF.

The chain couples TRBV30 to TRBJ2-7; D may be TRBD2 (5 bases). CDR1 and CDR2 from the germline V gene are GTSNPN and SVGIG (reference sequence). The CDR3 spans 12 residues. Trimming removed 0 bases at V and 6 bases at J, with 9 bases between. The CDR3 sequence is CAWSVTRTEQYF. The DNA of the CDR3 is TGTGCCTGGAGTGTAACTAGGACCGAGCAGTACTTC.

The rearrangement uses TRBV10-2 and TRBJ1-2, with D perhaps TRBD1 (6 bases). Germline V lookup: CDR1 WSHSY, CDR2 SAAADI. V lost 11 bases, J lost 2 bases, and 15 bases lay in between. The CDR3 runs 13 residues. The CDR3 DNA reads TGCGCCGGCTGGGACACGACCAACTATGGCTACACCTTC. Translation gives CAGWDTTNYGYTF.